The entry that follows covers one T cell receptor (beta chain) sequence. Its antigen is not identified. The CDR3 contains 15 residues. CDR1 LNHDA and CDR2 SQIVND come from the germline V gene (reference sequence). Trimming took off 5 bases at V and 0 bases at J, with 14 bases between the two ends. Sequencing used immunoSEQ multiplex PCR; TCRdb keeps in-frame clones, though not all of them. The data show 2 million to 2.5 million clones, roughly 95% seen once. The data belong to a study of shared clonotypes between healthy human individuals. The study's findings and limits: The sharing of about 5% of naive CD4 clonotypes was seen across a handful of donors.

CD45RO negativity and positive selection for CCR7 defined naive CD8 cells, a population that excluded terminally differentiated effector memory CD45RA+ cells. Donors comprised only Caucasian adults living in Nashville, Tennessee. The V gene is TRBV19, the J gene TRBJ2-7, with a possible D match to TRBD1 (6 bases). This sequence was found in a man younger than 35 in good health. Material for sequencing was naive CD8+ T cells sorted from blood. CDR3 in DNA: TGTGCCAGTAGTTCGGGATGGGACAACTCCTACGAGCAGTACTTC. It encodes CASSSGWDNSYEQYF.